This record looks at one T cell receptor beta chain sequence and its context. No antigen is known for it. In each case, RNA was isolated and then reverse transcribed into cDNA as the sequencing template. Libraries were prepared by immunoSEQ multiplex PCR; TCRdb keeps only in-frame clonotypes and omits some of them. The sample carries approximately 61,000 clones, around 96% recorded once. The record originates from a study of CD8+ T cells in alopecia areata. Whole-study context: People stayed on tofacitinib for 6 to 18 months, then stopped the drug for 6 months. Study-level points and caveats: Normal-skin resident alphabeta T cells also appear among scalp sample sequences. Lesional scalp, notably in alopecia totalis/universalis, had clonality above that of normal scalp.

Germline CDR1 and CDR2: SGHNT and YYREEE (reference sequence). Trimming pared 4 bases from V and 5 bases from J, leaving 27 bases between. The CDR3 sequence is 18 residues long. Specimens obtained from alopecia areata patients comprised lesional scalp punch biopsies and peripheral blood. The V call is TRBV5-4, the J call TRBJ1-2; D gene uncertain. This sequence originates from a human donor with alopecia areata. The source was CD8+ T cells sorted from blood, collected at week 0. The CDR3 here is CASSPRSQTVTAPYGYTF. In DNA, the CDR3 is TGTGCCAGCAGCCCACGATCACAGACCGTAACGGCTCCGTATGGCTACACCTTC.